The 30 T cell receptor beta chains given below trace back to one sample, sequenced in a study of shared clonotypes between healthy human individuals. TCRdb's copy holds only in-frame clones and misses some; the assay was immunoSEQ multiplex PCR. In the table there are roughly 2.2 million clones, approximately 95% of which are singletons. Specimen: naive CD4+ T cells from PBMCs. Subset here: CD45RA+ positively selected. All receptors derive from a man aged 18 to 35 in good health. Some clones in this sample may be carry-over from other donors' samples.

V is TRBV4-1 and J is TRBJ2-7, with D possibly TRBD2 on 6 matching bases. Germline V gives CDR1 MGHRA, CDR2 YSYEKL. This CDR3 has 14 amino acids. Trimming cost V 3 bases and J 4 bases, with 13 bases left between them. In nucleotides, the CDR3 is TGCGCCAGCAGCCACGGTGAAGGGACTTACGAGCAGTACTTC. Protein sequence: CASSHGEGTYEQYF.

This chain uses TRBV2 with TRBJ2-7; 9 positions match TRBD1. The V gene end was trimmed by 6 bases and the J gene end by 2 bases; junction bases not matched to a gene: 8. The CDR3 extends over 15 amino acids. Germline CDR1 reads SNHLY; CDR2 reads FYNNEI. The CDR3 sequence is CASSANRGLAYEQYF. CDR3 DNA: TGTGCCAGCAGCGCAAACAGGGGGCTAGCCTACGAGCAGTACTTC.

This clone was detected once. V and J are TRBV2 and TRBJ2-2; D might be TRBD2 (5 bases). This CDR3 has 14 residues. Deletions cut 1 base from V and 5 bases from J, with 8 bases between. CDR1 and CDR2 from the germline V gene are SNHLY and FYNNEI. CDR3 in amino acids: CASSEGTGTGELFF. CDR3 DNA: TGTGCCAGCAGTGAAGGGACGGGAACCGGGGAGCTGTTTTTT.

The chain links TRBV28 to TRBJ1-1, with D uncertain. CDR1 and CDR2 (germline): MDHEN, SYDVKM. V was shortened by 7 bases and J by 3 bases, with 12 bases between the two germline ends. The length of the CDR3 is 13 residues. The CDR3 spells CASIPGAHTEAFF. The DNA for the CDR3 is TGTGCCAGCATCCCGGGAGCTCACACTGAAGCTTTCTTT.

The V call is TRBV11-2, the J call TRBJ2-2, with 11 bases lining up with TRBD2. CDR1 and CDR2 from the germline V gene are SGHAT and FQNNGV. V dropped 1 base and J dropped 7; count of bases not matched to a gene: 8. CDR3 length: 17 residues. The CDR3 region has the DNA TGTGCCAGCAGCTTAGTCCTCCTAGCGGGAGGTGGCGGGGAGCTGTTTTTT. It specifies CASSLVLLAGGGGELFF.

V is TRBV29-1 and J is TRBJ2-7; 7 positions match TRBD1. Germline CDR1 reads SQVTM; CDR2 reads ANQGSEA. V lost 5 bases, J lost 0 bases, and 7 bases stayed unmatched. This CDR3 comprises 14 residues. CDR3 residues: CSVTTGKSSYEQYF. CDR3 DNA: TGCAGCGTTACGACAGGGAAAAGCTCCTACGAGCAGTACTTC.

The chain joins TRBV11-2 to TRBJ2-2; possibly TRBD1 for D (6 bases). The germline CDR1 and CDR2 sequences are SGHAT and FQNNGV. V shed 3 bases and J shed 2 bases, with 10 bases lying between them. CDR3 size: 15 residues. The DNA for the CDR3 is TGTGCCAGCAGCTTTGGACAGCTAAACACCGGGGAGCTGTTTTTT. This codes for CASSFGQLNTGELFF.

The chain has TRBV5-1 and TRBJ2-3, with 9 nucleotides matching TRBD2. Germline CDR1 and CDR2: SGHRS and YFSETQ. This CDR3 spans 16 amino acids. V lost 1 base and J lost 8; bases outside the gene matches: 11. As DNA, the CDR3 is TGCGCCAGCAGCTTGATAGGCGGGAGGGCCCTCGGTACGCAGTATTTT. Translating gives CASSLIGGRALGTQYF.

On this clone: This sample includes further DNA sequences coding for the same CDR3. The V gene is TRBV5-1, the J gene TRBJ1-3, with TRBD1 matching over 8 bases. V lost 4 bases and J lost 5; bases outside the gene matches: 5. In germline, CDR1 is SGHRS, CDR2 YFSETQ. The length of the CDR3 is 14 residues. The CDR3 loop reads CASSLGQGRNTIYF. The CDR3 nucleotides read TGCGCCAGCAGCCTCGGACAGGGCCGAAACACCATATATTTT.

This chain connects TRBV7-8 to TRBJ2-7; D may be TRBD2 (6 bases). V was trimmed by 5 bases and J by 0 bases, leaving 11 bases between them. This CDR3 has 14 residues. Germline-derived CDR1 and CDR2 are SGHVS and FQNEAQ. In DNA, the CDR3 is TGTGCCAGCAGCCGGGAGCGGGCCTCCTACGAGCAGTACTTC. Its protein product is CASSRERASYEQYF.

As for this clone: At the DNA level, this CDR3 is encoded by other sequences in the same sample as well. The chain joins TRBV5-1 to TRBJ2-3; 9 bases agree with TRBD2. V was pared by 2 bases and J by 1 base, with 2 bases of the junction left unmatched. Germline-derived CDR1 and CDR2 are SGHRS and YFSETQ. CDR3 length equals 15 residues. CDR3 sequence: CASSLLAGGTDTQYF. CDR3 nucleotide sequence: TGCGCCAGCAGCTTACTAGCGGGTGGCACAGATACGCAGTATTTT.

This clone has just one count. The chain is built from TRBV10-2 and TRBJ2-7; D might be TRBD2 (6 bases). Germline V gives CDR1 WSHSY, CDR2 SAAADI. Trimming removed 2 bases at V and 1 base at J, with 9 bases between. This CDR3 region has 14 residues. CDR3: CASSEVGGSYEQYF. The CDR3 DNA is TGCGCCAGCAGTGAGGTCGGGGGATCCTACGAGCAGTACTTC.

The J gene is TRBJ2-4, the V gene TRBV7-8; D is unclear. This CDR3 region has 12 residues. Trimming stripped 1 base from V and 6 bases from J, with 4 bases between. The germline V gene has CDR1 SGHVS and CDR2 FQNEAQ. The CDR3 DNA sequence: TGTGCCAGCAGCTTAGACAGAAACATTCAGTACTTC. This encodes CASSLDRNIQYF. The full variable domain, with the rest looked up from reference TRBV7-8 and TRBJ2-4, is GAGVSQSPRYKVAKRGQDVALRCDPISGHVSLFWYQQALGQGPEFLTYFQNEAQLDKSGLPSDRFFAERPEGSVSTLKIQRTQQEDSAVYLCASSLDRNIQYFGAGTRLSVL.

The chain recombines TRBV7-2 with TRBJ2-1; 9 bases map to TRBD2. The CDR3 is made up of 16 amino acids. CDR1 and CDR2 (germline): SGHTA, FQGNSA. With V trimmed by 5 bases and J by 1 base, 6 bases remained unmatched. The DNA of the CDR3 is TGTGCCAGCAGCCCAAATAGCGGGAGTTCCTACAATGAGCAGTTCTTC. Translation gives CASSPNSGSSYNEQFF.

In its sample, this clone was seen once. This sequence joins TRBV7-6 and TRBJ2-3; D perhaps matches TRBD1 (8 bases). CDR3 length equals 15 residues. Trimming shortened V by 4 bases and J by 1 base, and 12 bases separated the two germline ends. Germline-derived CDR1 and CDR2 are SGHVS and FNYEAQ. The CDR3 region has the DNA TGTGCCAGCAGCTCACAGGGGGGGGGCACAGATACGCAGTATTTT. Translating gives CASSSQGGGTDTQYF. The variable domain in full, with the rest retrieved from reference TRBV7-6 and TRBJ2-3, is GAGVSQSPRYKVTKRGQDVALRCDPISGHVSLYWYRQALGQGPEFLTYFNYEAQQDKSGLPNDRFSAERPEGSISTLTIQRTEQRDSAMYRCASSSQGGGTDTQYFGPGTRLTVL.

The CDR3 reads CASSEYAGIYNEQFF. CDR3 DNA: TGTGCCAGCAGTGAATATGCGGGCATCTACAATGAGCAGTTCTTC. V usage is TRBV25-1 and J usage is TRBJ2-1, with D perhaps TRBD2 (5 bases). CDR3 length: 15 residues. V shed 0 bases and J shed 3 bases, with 9 bases lying between them. CDR1 is MGHDK and CDR2 is SYGVNS in the germline V gene.

The chain links TRBV4-2 to TRBJ2-6; D gene ambiguous. The V gene's germline CDR1 is LGHNA and CDR2 YNFKEQ. V was shortened by 0 bases and J by 0 bases, with 9 bases between the two germline ends. The CDR3 runs to 17 residues. The CDR3 protein is CASSQDFASSGANVLTF. DNA of the CDR3: TGTGCCAGCAGCCAAGATTTCGCCAGCTCTGGGGCCAACGTCCTGACTTTC.

The gene calls are TRBV7-5 and TRBJ2-7; the D call TRBD1 from the table was never checked on the DNA. TRBV7-5 is a pseudogene segment. The CDR3 totals 18 residues. CDR3 region: CVRTRNTKTGINPYEQYF. The CDR3 DNA reads TGTGTCAGGACTCGAAATACAAAAACAGGGATCAATCCCTACGAGCAGTACTTC.

The chain joins TRBV29-1 to TRBJ2-3, with D possibly TRBD1 on 6 matching bases. Germline V lookup: CDR1 SQVTM, CDR2 ANQGSEA. Deletions cut 7 bases from V and 2 bases from J, with 19 bases between. There are 15 residues in the CDR3. CDR3 DNA: TGCAGCGGGAGTGACCCGACAGGATCCACAGATACGCAGTATTTT. The encoded protein is CSGSDPTGSTDTQYF.

V usage is TRBV19 and J usage is TRBJ1-5; D possibly corresponds to TRBD1 (5 bases). V gave up 4 bases and J gave up 0 bases, with 16 bases separating them. The V gene's germline CDR1 is LNHDA and CDR2 SQIVND (reference sequence). The CDR3 sequence is 17 residues long. The CDR3 region is CASSNPPRVYSNQPQHF. The CDR3 coding sequence is TGTGCCAGTAGTAACCCCCCCAGGGTTTATAGCAATCAGCCCCAGCATTTT.

About this clone itself: Other DNA sequences within the sample encode an identical CDR3. The CDR3 DNA sequence: TGTGCCAGCAGTTACTCTGGGACAGCAACTAATGAAAAACTGTTTTTT. It yields the protein CASSYSGTATNEKLFF. The chain recombines TRBV6-5 with TRBJ1-4; 7 nucleotides align to TRBD1. Germline trimming cut 0 bases from V and 0 bases from J; bases unmatched to any gene: 1. CDR3 size: 16 residues. Germline CDR1 reads MNHEY; CDR2 reads SVGAGI.

The gene calls are TRBV2 and TRBJ2-2; maybe TRBD1 (6 bases). The CDR3 covers 14 residues. V was clipped by 6 bases and J by 5 bases, with 13 bases between them. Germline-derived CDR1 and CDR2 are SNHLY and FYNNEI. The CDR3 loop reads CASRPDSPTGELFF. The CDR3 region has the DNA TGTGCCAGCAGGCCGGACAGTCCAACCGGGGAGCTGTTTTTT.

The rearrangement joins TRBV6-1 to TRBJ1-2; the D is unclear. The CDR3 runs to 14 residues. In germline, CDR1 is MNHNS, CDR2 SASEGT. The germline V and J ends were trimmed by 1 base and 4 bases, with 10 bases remaining between them. CDR3 sequence reads: CASSEGPSSYGYTF. In DNA form, the CDR3 reads TGTGCCAGCAGTGAAGGGCCATCAAGCTATGGCTACACCTTC.

The chain combines TRBV11-2 with TRBJ1-6, with TRBD1 identical over 10 bases. The CDR3 spans 15 residues. Unmatched junction bases numbered 6, after V lost 5 bases and J lost 8 bases. CDR1 and CDR2 (germline): SGHAT, FQNNGV. CDR3 amino acids: CASSVRDRGYSPLHF. The CDR3 DNA sequence: TGTGCCAGCAGCGTCCGGGACAGGGGTTATTCACCCCTCCACTTT.

The chain employs TRBV14 and TRBJ2-1; TRBD1 matches at 7 bases. The CDR3 consists of 15 residues. V gave up 5 bases and J gave up 1 base; unmatched junction bases: 5. Looked up from germline, CDR1 is SGHDN and CDR2 is FVKESK. CDR3 bases: TGTGCCAGCAGCACCCCGGACAGGTCCTACAATGAGCAGTTCTTC. It yields the protein CASSTPDRSYNEQFF.

The V gene is TRBV2, the J gene TRBJ1-6, with 8 bases fitting TRBD1. With V trimmed by 4 bases and J by 5 bases, 1 base remained unmatched. CDR3 length equals 14 residues. Germline V gene sequence: CDR1 SNHLY, CDR2 FYNNEI. Here the CDR3 DNA reads TGTGCCAGCAGTGGGACAGGGCATAATTCACCCCTCCACTTT. Translated: CASSGTGHNSPLHF.

Of note for this clone: The sample contains more than one DNA sequence encoding this CDR3. The chain couples TRBV5-1 to TRBJ2-7; D is tentatively TRBD1 or TRBD2 (5 bases each). CDR1 is SGHRS and CDR2 is YFSETQ in the germline V gene. This CDR3 spans 14 amino acids. Trimming took off 6 bases at V and 0 bases at J, with 13 bases between the two ends. The DNA for the CDR3 is TGCGCCAGCACAGGTGGGGGAAACTCCTACGAGCAGTACTTC. The encoded protein is CASTGGGNSYEQYF.

The gene calls are TRBV28 and TRBJ1-4; 10 nucleotides align to TRBD1. The CDR3 is 14 amino acids. With V trimmed by 7 bases and J by 9 bases, 8 bases remained unmatched. The germline V gene encodes CDR1 MDHEN and CDR2 SYDVKM. The chain's CDR3 is CASIDRDRGKKLFF. The CDR3 DNA reads TGTGCCAGCATTGACCGGGACAGGGGTAAAAAACTGTTTTTT.

To note about this clone: The sample carries other DNA sequences with the same CDR3. The chain has TRBV7-9 and TRBJ1-5, with 7 nucleotides matching TRBD1. With V trimmed by 6 bases and J by 7 bases, 6 bases remained unmatched. Germline V lookup: CDR1 SEHNR, CDR2 FQNEAQ (reference sequence). This CDR3 is 13 amino acids long. DNA for the CDR3: TGTGCCAGCAGTCGAGGGGGCGACCAGCCCCAGCATTTT. Translation gives CASSRGGDQPQHF.

The chain links TRBV7-9 to TRBJ2-1; 13 bases fit TRBD2. This CDR3 is 15 amino acids long. The junction had 4 bases not matched to a gene; V was cut back by 5 bases and J by 6 bases. The V gene's germline CDR1 is SEHNR and CDR2 FQNEAQ (reference sequence). Here the CDR3 reads CASSPRLAGGNEQFF. The CDR3 bases are TGTGCCAGCAGCCCTCGACTAGCGGGAGGCAATGAGCAGTTCTTC.